This record looks at one T cell receptor (beta chain) sequence and its context. Its target is unknown. CDR1 and CDR2 (germline): SGHRS, YFSETQ. With V trimmed by 4 bases and J by 1 base, 2 bases remained unmatched. This CDR3 has 14 residues. Though probably carrying unrecorded immune exposures, donors were nominally healthy at sampling. This entry belongs to a study of cytomegalovirus exposure and HLA in healthy donors. Notes on the study in general: The authors judged a highly shared variant cluster likely a sequencing artifact. Later genetic work tied a missense DCLRE1C variant to beta-chain V and J trimming. Presence/absence results assume similar sequencing depth per donor, which may not hold.

The PCR was carried out with 60 Vbeta primers and 13 Jbeta primers. Clones were sequenced by immunoSEQ multiplex PCR, and TCRdb holds only the in-frame ones, with some missing. The table lists roughly 140,000 clones, 84% of them singletons. The receptor was isolated from a boy aged 2-9 years in good health and CMV-seronegative. The sequenced sample was PBMCs. J is TRBJ2-3 and V is TRBV5-1; TRBD2 matches 8 bases. The CDR3 DNA reads TGCGCCAGCAGCAATAGCGGGGGCACAGATACGCAGTATTTT. Its translation: CASSNSGGTDTQYF.